A selection of T cell receptor beta chains follows, all from one sample in a study of T-cell reconstitution after alpha-beta-depleted transplantation in children. A single record per CDR3 protein comes from TCRdb applying MiXCR to the PCR reads. The table records 540,000 or so distinct CDR3 sequences, 23% of them present only once. This material consisted of PBMCs, mostly from graft donor cells, taken 360 days after TCRalphabeta/CD19-depleted stem cell transplant. These receptor sequences come from a boy in the first two years of life who had a stem cell transplant for acute myeloid leukemia, so the T cells may come from the graft donor. Both conserved end residues are part of each CDR3. The order of the fields is V gene, clone size, J gene, D gene, CDR3 length, CDR3 protein, CDR3 DNA. The D gene is left open where the match is weak. Expanded clones are given a class, and other clones once, few, many or no size at all.

>TRBV4-1|NA|TRBJ2-1|NA|19
CASSQPKPSYRPFYNEQFF
TGCGCCAGCAGCCAACCCAAACCGTCTTACAGGCCATTCTACAATGAGCAGTTCTTC
>TRBV20-1|few|TRBJ2-4|NA|14
CSASGQLAKNIQYF
TGCAGTGCTAGCGGACAGCTAGCCAAAAACATTCAGTACTTC
>TRBV7-2|many|TRBJ2-5|TRBD2|13
CASSSPGGETQYF
TGTGCCAGCAGCTCCCCGGGGGGAGAGACCCAGTACTTC
>TRBV29-1|many|TRBJ2-1|TRBD1|13
CSVGTGGYNEQFF
TGCAGCGTTGGGACAGGGGGCTACAATGAGCAGTTCTTC
>TRBV5-1|many|TRBJ1-3|NA|14
CASSLLTVKDTIYF
TGCGCCAGCAGCTTGCTAACTGTGAAAGACACCATATATTTT
>TRBV12-3/TRBV12-4|NA|TRBJ1-4|NA|12
CASSPGLRKLFF
TGTGCCAGCAGCCCGGGCCTCCGGAAACTGTTTTTT
>TRBV7-6|NA|TRBJ2-2|NA|15
CASSRRLGNTGELFF
TGTGCCAGCAGCCGAAGGCTCGGGAACACCGGGGAGCTGTTTTTT
>TRBV20-1|NA|TRBJ1-2|NA|15
CSASTAAGRIYGYTF
TGCAGTGCTAGTACGGCGGCAGGGCGGATCTATGGCTACACCTTC
>TRBV7-3|NA|TRBJ1-2|NA|15
CASSPEAGEANGYTF
TGTGCCAGCAGCCCGGAGGCAGGGGAGGCAAATGGCTACACCTTC
>TRBV5-1|many|TRBJ2-2|NA|15
CASSLGRPNTGELFF
TGCGCCAGCAGCTTGGGGCGTCCGAACACCGGGGAGCTGTTTTTT
>TRBV20-1|few|TRBJ2-1|TRBD1|19
CSARDRGQGLLNGYNEQFF
TGCAGTGCTAGAGATCGAGGACAGGGGCTCTTGAATGGATACAATGAGCAGTTCTTC
>TRBV5-8|few|TRBJ2-2|NA|13
CASSLASTGELFF
TGTGCCAGCAGCTTGGCGTCCACCGGGGAGCTGTTTTTT
>TRBV5-8|once|TRBJ2-1|NA|12
CASSVVGSEQFF
TGTGCCAGCAGCGTGGTAGGATCTGAGCAGTTCTTC
>TRBV7-9|few|TRBJ2-1|TRBD2|16
CASSFGGERGYNEQFF
TGTGCCAGCAGCTTCGGTGGAGAGCGGGGGTACAATGAGCAGTTCTTC
>TRBV6-5|few|TRBJ2-5|NA|14
CASSYSSTRETQYF
TGTGCCAGCAGTTACTCGTCAACACGGGAGACCCAGTACTTC
>TRBV3-1|many|TRBJ1-6|NA|13
CASSHNYNSPLHF
TGTGCCAGCAGCCACAACTATAATTCACCCCTCCACTTT
>TRBV6-6|NA|TRBJ2-6|NA|13
CASIGSGANVLTF
TGTGCCAGCATCGGGTCTGGGGCCAACGTCCTGACTTTC
>TRBV20-1|many|TRBJ2-3|TRBD2|14
CSVLGLAIGDTQYF
TGCAGTGTCCTGGGACTAGCCATCGGGGATACGCAGTATTTT
>TRBV9|few|TRBJ1-2|NA|12
CASSVQGFSYTF
TGTGCCAGCAGCGTGCAGGGGTTTAGCTACACCTTC
>TRBV20-1|NA|TRBJ2-1|NA|13
CSAREGREGGQFF
TGCAGTGCTAGAGAGGGTCGGGAAGGGGGGCAGTTCTTC
>TRBV7-8|NA|TRBJ2-5|NA|14
CASSLGRTGETQYF
TGTGCCAGCAGCTTAGGGAGGACGGGAGAGACCCAGTACTTC
>TRBV12-3/TRBV12-4|many|TRBJ1-2|TRBD1|13
CASSPGQGQGYTF
TGTGCCAGCAGCCCGGGACAGGGGCAAGGCTACACCTTC
>TRBV6-5|NA|TRBJ2-1|NA|15
CASSYSTGSYNEQFF
TGTGCCAGCAGTTACAGCACAGGCTCCTACAATGAGCAGTTCTTC
>TRBV5-5|NA|TRBJ1-6|TRBD1|14
CASSSGQGNSPLHF
TGTGCCAGCAGCTCCGGACAGGGCAATTCACCCCTCCACTTT
>TRBV29-1|many|TRBJ2-3|NA|15
CSVVRATVPTDTQYF
TGCAGCGTTGTAAGGGCGACAGTACCCACAGATACGCAGTATTTT
>TRBV7-3|many|TRBJ2-1|TRBD2|15
CASSLNGGGYNEQFF
TGTGCCAGCAGCTTAAATGGCGGGGGGTACAATGAGCAGTTCTTC
>TRBV12-3/TRBV12-4|few|TRBJ2-2|NA|14
CASSRDENTGELFF
TGTGCCAGCAGCCGGGATGAGAACACCGGGGAGCTGTTTTTT
>TRBV20-1|NA|TRBJ2-3|TRBD2|17
CSARSWGSGGHTDTQYF
TGCAGTGCTAGAAGCTGGGGTAGCGGGGGCCACACAGATACGCAGTATTTT
>TRBV4-3|NA|TRBJ2-2|NA|14
CASSQDIAARELFF
TGCGCCAGCAGCCAAGATATTGCGGCGCGGGAGCTGTTTTTT
>TRBV27|many|TRBJ2-7|TRBD1|14
CASSFGTGDYEQYF
TGTGCCAGCAGTTTCGGGACAGGGGACTACGAGCAGTACTTC
>TRBV5-1|few|TRBJ2-5|TRBD1|15
CASSLGQGAEVTQYF
TGCGCCAGCAGCTTGGGACAGGGTGCGGAAGTGACCCAGTACTTC
>TRBV28|many|TRBJ2-4|TRBD1|12
CASSLRDRGTDF
TGTGCCAGCAGCTTACGGGACAGGGGAACGGACTTC